This T cell receptor beta chain was recovered during a study of early T cells in non-severe SARS-CoV-2 infection (dated by TCRdb to the early 2020s). Describing the broader study: TCR sequencing used bulk RNA from unsorted whole blood, so alpha and beta chains could not be paired.

Libraries were made using 5' RACE. The sequencing machine was a NextSeq 500. In the TCR library protocol, unique molecular identifiers were attached to individual cDNA molecules to correct for PCR bias and sequencing error. Both TCR alpha and beta chains were sequenced, and tight co-correlation was observed between alpha and beta sequence abundances in each sample. The paper's data handling went like this. V gene, J gene and CDR3 annotation of TCR sequences was performed with Decombinator V4. TCRs were defined as expanded if a significant change between any two time points was detected under a Poisson model with p below 0.0001. TCR abundances were normalised to the total number of TCRs sequenced per sample and were expressed as counts per million. MAIT TCRs were defined by TRAV1-2 paired with TRAJ12, TRAJ20 or TRAJ33, and iNKT TCRs by TRAV10 paired with TRAJ18. VDJdb, accessed on 1 November 2021, was searched for TCRs annotated for CMV, EBV and SARS-CoV-2, and TCRs annotated for more than one antigen were excluded. TCRdb passed the public sequencing reads through fastp at Q25 and MiXCR, retaining productive beta sequences. Here each entry gathers all rows of one CDR3 protein and keeps the most common genes and DNA. TCRdb, not the original authors, processed these V and J calls. In all, the sample holds 45,000 to 60,000 distinct CDR3 sequences, and around 9.7% of those were seen once. Around 21% of the sample lies in the top ten.

This clonotype was recorded at least ten times. This receptor's antigen is unknown. No much larger clone is present one base from it, and per-base qualities are unavailable. The study was a case-control design nested within a healthcare worker cohort in London, UK, with weekly nasopharyngeal swab PCR tests and blood sampling. Between 23 and 31 March 2020, the week of the UK lockdown, healthcare workers were enrolled and then followed up weekly for as long as 16 weeks. Study-level results and caveats: VDJdb matching was skewed toward anti-spike CD8 responses, so virus-specific expansions were likely underestimated and private and CD4 specificities were missed.

The CDR3 spans 12 residues, from the cysteine through the phenylalanine. Here the CDR3 DNA is all that survives: 36 bases in frame from base 1. CDR1 and CDR2 (SEHNR, FQNEAQ) derive from the germline V gene (reference sequence). V is clipped by 5 bases and J by 4 bases, and the sequence between their germline boundaries is 8 bases long. The chain was built from TRBV7-9 and TRBJ1-2; TRBD1 is possibly the D segment (6 matching bases). This TCR derives from an adult who was a healthcare worker with PCR-confirmed SARS-CoV-2 infection or an uninfected control (not recorded which). Sequencing was carried out using whole blood. The CDR3 reads CASSPRGYGYTF. The DNA reads as follows: TGTGCCAGCAGCCCCAGGGGCTATGGCTACACCTTC. Where the CDR3 stops, the reference TRBV7-9 and TRBJ1-2 genes take over; the full variable domain is DTGVSQNPRHKITKRGQNVTFRCDPISEHNRLYWYRQTLGQGPEFLTYFQNEAQLEKSRLLSDRFSAERPKGSFSTLEIQRTEQGDSAMYLCASSPRGYGYTFGSGTRLTVV.